This T cell receptor beta chain was sequenced for a study of blood T cell repertoires in COVID-19. Study-level background: The origin of the acute and convalescent COVID-19 samples was the United States, Italy and Spain. Sample material is recorded as cDNA or gDNA derived from T cells, B-cell-depleted T cells, or PBMCs.

Methods used by the authors: Estimation of nucleated cell counts relied on the amplification of reference gene primers. This table comes from immunoSEQ multiplex PCR, and its TCRdb copy is limited to in-frame clones, with some not included. The DNA was the basis for D and trimming; V, J and clone size are from that table. The sample shows around 140,000 clones, around 83% of them seen only once. The CDR3 contains 15 residues. Per the germline V gene, CDR1 is SGHTA and CDR2 is FQGTGA. V lost 5 bases and J lost 5; bases outside the gene matches: 11. Sequenced input: peripheral blood. The TCR comes from a human donor in a cohort sampled during active COVID-19. The rearrangement links TRBV7-3 to TRBJ1-1; 7 bases are a match to TRBD1. The CDR3: CASSASRAGGTEAFF. The DNA for the CDR3 is TGTGCCAGCAGCGCCTCCCGGGCAGGGGGGACTGAAGCTTTCTTT.